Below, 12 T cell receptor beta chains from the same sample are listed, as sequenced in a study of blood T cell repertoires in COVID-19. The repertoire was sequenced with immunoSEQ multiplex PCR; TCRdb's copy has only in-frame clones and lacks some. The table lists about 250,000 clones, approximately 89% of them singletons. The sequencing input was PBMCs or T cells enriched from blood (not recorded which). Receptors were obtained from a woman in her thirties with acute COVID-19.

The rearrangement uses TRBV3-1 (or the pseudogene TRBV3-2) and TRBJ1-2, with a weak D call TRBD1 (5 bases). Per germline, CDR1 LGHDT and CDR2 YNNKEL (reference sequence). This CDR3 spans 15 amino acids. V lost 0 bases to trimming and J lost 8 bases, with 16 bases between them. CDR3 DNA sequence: TGTGCCAGCAGCCAAGACGGCATTCGGGGGGAAGGCTACACCTTC. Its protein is CASSQDGIRGEGYTF.

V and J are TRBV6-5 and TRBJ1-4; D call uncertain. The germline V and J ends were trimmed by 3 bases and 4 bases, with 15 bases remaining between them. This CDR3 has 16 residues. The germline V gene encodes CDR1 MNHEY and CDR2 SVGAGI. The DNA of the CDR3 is TGTGCCAGCAGTTATGGTTTGGCCGGGGATAATGAAAAACTGTTTTTT. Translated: CASSYGLAGDNEKLFF.

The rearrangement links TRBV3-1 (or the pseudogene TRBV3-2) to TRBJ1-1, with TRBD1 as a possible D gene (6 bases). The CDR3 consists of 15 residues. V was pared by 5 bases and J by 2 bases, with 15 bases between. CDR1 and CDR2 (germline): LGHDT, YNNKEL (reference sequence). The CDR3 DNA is TGTGCCAGCAGCTCTACCGCACAGGGTAACACTGAAGCTTTCTTT. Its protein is CASSSTAQGNTEAFF.

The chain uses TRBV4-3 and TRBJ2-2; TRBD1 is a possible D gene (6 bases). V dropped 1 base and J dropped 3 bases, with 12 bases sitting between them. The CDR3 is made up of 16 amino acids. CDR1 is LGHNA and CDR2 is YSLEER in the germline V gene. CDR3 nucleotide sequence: TGCGCCAGCAGCCAAGGGTCAGGGGTGGACACCGGGGAGCTGTTTTTT. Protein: CASSQGSGVDTGELFF.

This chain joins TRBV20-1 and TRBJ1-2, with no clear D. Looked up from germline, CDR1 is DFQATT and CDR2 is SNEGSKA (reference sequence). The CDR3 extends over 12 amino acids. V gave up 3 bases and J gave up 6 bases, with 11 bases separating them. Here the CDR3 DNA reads TGCAGTGCTAGTCACGAGCCCAATGGCTACACCTTC. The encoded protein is CSASHEPNGYTF.

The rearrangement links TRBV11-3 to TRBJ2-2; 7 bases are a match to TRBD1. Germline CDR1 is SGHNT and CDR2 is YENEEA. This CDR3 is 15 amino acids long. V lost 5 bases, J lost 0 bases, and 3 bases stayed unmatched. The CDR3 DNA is TGTGCCAGCAGCCCAGGGACAGCGAACACCGGGGAGCTGTTTTTT. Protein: CASSPGTANTGELFF.

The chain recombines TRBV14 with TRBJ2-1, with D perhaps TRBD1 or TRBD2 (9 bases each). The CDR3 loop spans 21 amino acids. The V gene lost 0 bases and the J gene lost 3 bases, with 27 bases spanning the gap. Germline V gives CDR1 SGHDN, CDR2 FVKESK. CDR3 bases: TGTGCCAGCAGCCAAGAATTCTGGGACAGGGAGGCTAGCGGGGACTACAATGAGCAGTTCTTC. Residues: CASSQEFWDREASGDYNEQFF.

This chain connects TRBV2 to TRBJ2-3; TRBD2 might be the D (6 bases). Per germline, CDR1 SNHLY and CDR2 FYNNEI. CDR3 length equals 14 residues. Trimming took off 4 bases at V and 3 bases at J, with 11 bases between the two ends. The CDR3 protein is CASSVEGRTDTQYF. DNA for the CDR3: TGTGCCAGCAGTGTGGAGGGTCGTACAGATACGCAGTATTTT.

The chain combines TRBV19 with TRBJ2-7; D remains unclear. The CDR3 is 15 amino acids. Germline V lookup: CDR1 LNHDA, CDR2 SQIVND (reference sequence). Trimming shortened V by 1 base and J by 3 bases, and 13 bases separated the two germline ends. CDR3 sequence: CASSIGAASSYEQYF. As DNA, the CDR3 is TGTGCCAGTAGTATAGGGGCAGCCTCGAGCTACGAGCAGTACTTC.

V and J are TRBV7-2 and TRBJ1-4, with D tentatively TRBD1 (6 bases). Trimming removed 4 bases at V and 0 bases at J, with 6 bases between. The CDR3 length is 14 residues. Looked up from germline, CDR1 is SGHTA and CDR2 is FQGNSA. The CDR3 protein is CASSWTATNEKLFF. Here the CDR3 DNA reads TGTGCCAGCAGCTGGACAGCAACTAATGAAAAACTGTTTTTT.

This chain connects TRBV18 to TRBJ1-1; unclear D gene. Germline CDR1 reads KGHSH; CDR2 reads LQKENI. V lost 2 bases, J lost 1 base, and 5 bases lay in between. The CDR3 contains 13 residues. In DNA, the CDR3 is TGTGCCAGCTCACCAATGCGGAACACTGAAGCTTTCTTT. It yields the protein CASSPMRNTEAFF.

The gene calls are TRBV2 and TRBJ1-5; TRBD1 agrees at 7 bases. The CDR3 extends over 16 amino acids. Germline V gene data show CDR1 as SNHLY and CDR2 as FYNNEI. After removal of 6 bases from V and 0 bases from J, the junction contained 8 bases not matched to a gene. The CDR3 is CASRRGAGGSNQPQHF. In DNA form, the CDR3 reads TGTGCCAGCAGAAGAGGGGCAGGGGGTAGCAATCAGCCCCAGCATTTT.